The clone carrying this T cell receptor (beta chain) was observed a few times. As yet, its antigen is unknown. The authors extracted total RNA from unfractionated whole blood. The data are from a study of human T cells and chemical hapten exposure. Study as a whole: Yields of TCR per sample differed, chiefly owing to small differences in pooled library volume. General study findings and limits: Those TCRs sitting above 1 in 1000 frequency stayed the same with DPC sensitization.

CDR1 DFQATT and CDR2 SNEGSKA come from the germline V gene (reference sequence). The CDR3 extends over 15 amino acids. J lost 7 bases, V lost 6 bases, and 13 bases had no gene match. Individual cDNA molecules in this library carried unique molecular identifiers. Per the study methods: Sample TCR totals centred on a median of around 95,000, ranging roughly 23,224 to 700,000. TCRdb used MiXCR to reprocess the 5' RACE reads, holding one entry per CDR3 protein. These V and J calls originate from TCRdb's pipeline instead of the authors' own analysis. The sample carries about 140,000 distinct CDR3 sequences, around 4% recorded once.

The clonotype was recovered from a female donor in good health. The chain is built from TRBV20-1 and TRBJ2-7; 12 nucleotides match TRBD2. CDR3 in amino acids: CSALAGGSCTKEQYF. The CDR3 DNA sequence: TGCAGTGCACTAGCGGGGGGCTCCTGTACGAAGGAGCAGTACTTC.